The T cell receptor beta chain under discussion was sequenced for a study of somatic mutations in cytotoxic T cells in rheumatoid arthritis. In the study overall: Selected T-cell populations stained with V beta antibodies were isolated by flow sorting to nearly 100% purity; these included V beta1+ cells subjected to TCRB sequencing.

Using immunoSEQ multiplex PCR, the repertoire was profiled, and TCRdb retains in-frame clones only, with some absent. Here the sample spans 10,000 or so clones, 65% to 80% being singletons. The CDR3 spans 15 residues. V dropped 6 bases and J dropped 6; count of bases not matched to a gene: 10. CDR1 MDHEN and CDR2 SYDVKM come from the germline V gene. The TCR sequence derives from an adult with rheumatoid arthritis. V and J are TRBV28 and TRBJ2-2, with 7 bases identical to TRBD2. Specimen: CD8+ T cells sorted from blood. The CDR3 here is CASREGGIEAGELFF. As DNA, the CDR3 is TGTGCCAGCAGAGAGGGAGGGATCGAAGCCGGGGAGCTGTTTTTT.